Below, 27 T cell receptor beta chains from the same sample are listed, as sequenced in a study of shared clonotypes between healthy human individuals. Method: immunoSEQ multiplex PCR; TCRdb's copy keeps in-frame clones and lacks some. The data show about 2,100,000 clones, approximately 94% seen once. CD45RO negativity and positive selection for CCR7 defined naive CD8 cells, a population that excluded terminally differentiated effector memory CD45RA+ cells. The sample comprised naive CD8+ T cells from PBMCs. The receptor set was obtained from a man between 18 and 29 years old in good health. Some clones in this sample may be carry-over from other donors' samples.

The chain uses TRBV5-4 and TRBJ2-2; D uncertain. V lost 5 bases, J lost 2 bases, and 10 bases lay in between. Germline CDR1 and CDR2: SGHNT and YYREEE (reference sequence). The CDR3 has 14 residues. Here the CDR3 DNA reads TGTGCCAGCAGATTCGACCCTAACACCGGGGAGCTGTTTTTT. The encoded protein is CASRFDPNTGELFF.

DNA for the CDR3: TGTGCCAGCAGCTCTATAACTGGACTGAACACTGAAGCTTTCTTT. Translated, it gives CASSSITGLNTEAFF. V usage is TRBV13 and J usage is TRBJ1-1; no firm D call. CDR1 and CDR2 (germline): PRHDT, FYEKMQ (reference sequence). The CDR3 loop spans 15 amino acids. The V end was cut by 4 bases, the J end by 0 bases, with 12 bases between. The full variable domain, in which reference TRBV13 and TRBJ1-1 provide the parts outside the CDR3, is AAGVIQSPRHLIKEKRETATLKCYPIPRHDTVYWYQQGPGQDPQFLISFYEKMQSDKGSIPDRFSAQQFSDYHSELNMSSLELGDSALYFCASSSITGLNTEAFFGQGTRLTVV.

The rearrangement joins TRBV9 to TRBJ2-1, with 7 bases that match TRBD2. With V trimmed by 2 bases and J by 5 bases, 10 bases remained unmatched. In germline, CDR1 is SGDLS, CDR2 YYNGEE. This CDR3 comprises 16 residues. CDR3 amino acids: CASSVRRESVNNEQFF. The CDR3 region has the DNA TGTGCCAGCAGCGTTAGGCGGGAGAGCGTGAACAATGAGCAGTTCTTC.

The J gene is TRBJ2-5, the V gene TRBV13; tentative D call: TRBD2 (5 bases). The CDR3 totals 13 residues. Trimming removed 8 bases from V and 0 bases from J, with 10 bases in between. Per the germline V gene, CDR1 is PRHDT and CDR2 is FYEKMQ (reference sequence). The CDR3 DNA is TGTGCCAGCGCCCCGGGAAACCAAGAGACCCAGTACTTC. Translated: CASAPGNQETQYF.

This chain joins TRBV6-1 and TRBJ2-2; 8 nucleotides match TRBD1. The trim removed 3 bases at V and 8 bases at J, leaving 11 bases unmatched. From germline, CDR1 is MNHNS and CDR2 SASEGT. The CDR3 totals 16 residues. The CDR3 bases are TGTGCCAGCAGTGATCACCCGACAGGGGTGGGGGGGGAGCTGTTTTTT. Protein product: CASSDHPTGVGGELFF.

The chain recombines TRBV28 with TRBJ2-2, with TRBD2 matching over 11 bases. Germline trimming cut 6 bases from V and 6 bases from J; bases unmatched to any gene: 18. Germline lookup yields CDR1 MDHEN and CDR2 SYDVKM. The CDR3 totals 19 residues. Here the CDR3 DNA reads TGTGCCAGCAGGGCGGGACTAGCGGAGGTTGTTCAACTATCCGGGGAGCTGTTTTTT. Residues: CASRAGLAEVVQLSGELFF.

The chain employs TRBV27 and TRBJ2-7, with 7 nucleotides matching TRBD2. The CDR3 loop spans 15 amino acids. Germline V gives CDR1 MNHEY, CDR2 SMNVEV (reference sequence). Unmatched junction bases numbered 9, after V lost 5 bases and J lost 2 bases. CDR3 in amino acids: CASSQPRLAPYEQYF. CDR3 DNA: TGTGCCAGCAGTCAACCCCGACTAGCTCCCTACGAGCAGTACTTC.

The rearrangement joins TRBV5-1 to TRBJ2-5; D remains unclear. The assigned J gene may be wrong: the sequence end matches TRBJ2-7 better. From germline, CDR1 is SGHRS and CDR2 YFSETQ. The CDR3 runs to 14 residues. The CDR3 sequence: CASSLYQSSYEQYF. DNA of the CDR3: TGCGCCAGCAGCTTATATCAGTCCTCCTACGAGCAGTACTTC.

This clone appeared a few times. The rearrangement uses TRBV6-5 and TRBJ1-2; possibly TRBD1 for D (5 bases). The CDR3 is 14 residues long. The germline V gene encodes CDR1 MNHEY and CDR2 SVGAGI. The V and J ends lost 2 bases and 7 bases respectively, with 14 bases between them. The CDR3 region has the DNA TGTGCCAGCAGTTACCCCCCAGGGAGGAGTGGCTACACCTTC. Its translation is CASSYPPGRSGYTF.

The chain has TRBV5-6 and TRBJ2-7; D may be TRBD2 (5 bases). Germline CDR1 reads SGHDT; CDR2 reads YYEEEE. V was cut by 4 bases and J by 2 bases, with 22 bases left in between. The CDR3 has 17 amino acids. This CDR3 reads CASSLRGGNWATYEQYF. The CDR3 nucleotides are TGTGCCAGCAGCCTCCGGGGTGGGAACTGGGCTACCTACGAGCAGTACTTC. Filled out from reference TRBV5-6 and TRBJ2-7, the complete variable domain reads DAGVTQSPTHLIKTRGQQVTLRCSPKSGHDTVSWYQQALGQGPQFIFQYYEEEERQRGNFPDRFSGHQFPNYSSELNVNALLLGDSALYLCASSLRGGNWATYEQYFGPGTRLTVT.

This clone showed up just once. The rearrangement uses TRBV2 and TRBJ1-2; D is perhaps TRBD1 (6 bases). Germline values: CDR1 SNHLY, CDR2 FYNNEI. V lost 3 bases and J lost 4, with 15 bases in between. The CDR3 has 15 amino acids. Here the CDR3 reads CASSDATGLLYGYTF. CDR3 nucleotides: TGTGCCAGCAGTGATGCGACAGGCCTTCTCTATGGCTACACCTTC.

The sample holds one count of this clone. CDR3 nucleotide sequence: TGCGCCAGCAGCATATTGCCGAGCTACGAGCAGTACTTC. It encodes CASSILPSYEQYF. This rearrangement joins TRBV10-1 to TRBJ2-7; no reliable D call. Germline CDR1 is WNHNN and CDR2 is SYGVQD (reference sequence). CDR3 length: 13 amino acids. V lost 6 bases and J 3 bases, leaving 12 bases between the germline ends.

The chain carries TRBV27 and TRBJ2-5; 8 bases align to TRBD1. Germline V gene data show CDR1 as MNHEY and CDR2 as SMNVEV (reference sequence). The CDR3 extends over 14 amino acids. Trimming removed 6 bases from V and 4 bases from J; junction bases left unmatched: 7. This chain's CDR3 is CASRLNRGSETQYF. CDR3 nucleotide sequence: TGTGCCAGCAGACTAAACAGGGGGTCAGAGACCCAGTACTTC.

V and J are TRBV6-5 and TRBJ1-4; D perhaps matches TRBD1 (6 bases). CDR1 and CDR2 (germline): MNHEY, SVGAGI. The length of the CDR3 is 15 residues. Trimming pared 0 bases from V and 7 bases from J, leaving 12 bases between. CDR3 coding DNA: TGTGCCAGCAGTTACTCACGGGGGCCAGGTGAAAAACTGTTTTTT. Encoded protein: CASSYSRGPGEKLFF.

This clone was counted only a few times. This CDR3 is also generated by other DNA sequences in the sample. The chain recombines TRBV11-2 with TRBJ2-7; no clear D gene. V lost 1 base to trimming and J lost 4 bases, with 5 bases between them. This CDR3 is 12 amino acids long. Germline CDR1 is SGHAT and CDR2 is FQNNGV. CDR3 in DNA: TGTGCCAGCAGCTTAGGAGATTACGAGCAGTACTTC. Protein product: CASSLGDYEQYF. The whole variable domain, remainder taken from reference TRBV11-2 and TRBJ2-7, is EAGVAQSPRYKIIEKRQSVAFWCNPISGHATLYWYQQILGQGPKLLIQFQNNGVVDDSQLPKDRFSAERLKGVDSTLKIQPAKLEDSAVYLCASSLGDYEQYFGPGTRLTVT.

This clone appeared once. The V and J genes are TRBV6-6 and TRBJ2-2; D is possibly TRBD1 (8 bases). The CDR3 extends over 14 amino acids. The V end lost 5 bases, the J end lost 6 bases, and 13 bases lay between the germline ends. Germline V gives CDR1 MNHNY, CDR2 SVGAGI (reference sequence). The CDR3 reads CASSQAGQAGELFF. CDR3 bases: TGTGCCAGCAGTCAAGCGGGACAGGCCGGGGAGCTGTTTTTT.

The V and J genes are TRBV4-2 and TRBJ1-2, with D tentatively TRBD1 (5 bases). Trimming took 5 bases from V and 4 from J, leaving 14 bases between them. The CDR3 loop spans 14 amino acids. Looked up from germline, CDR1 is LGHNA and CDR2 is YNFKEQ. This chain's CDR3 is CASSSTGGGYGYTF. DNA for the CDR3: TGTGCCAGCAGCTCGACGGGGGGAGGCTATGGCTACACCTTC.

V gene TRBV9 combines with J gene TRBJ2-7; D uncertain. CDR1 and CDR2 from the germline V gene are SGDLS and YYNGEE. The CDR3 consists of 13 residues. V was cut by 0 bases and J by 12 bases, with 16 bases left in between. CDR3 sequence reads: CASSVGLEGPGYF. The CDR3 nucleotides are TGTGCCAGCAGCGTAGGGTTGGAAGGACCTGGGTACTTC.

The genes are TRBV29-1 and TRBJ2-5, with 9 bases that match TRBD2. With the DNA end fitting TRBJ2-7 better, the J assignment may be wrong. Germline V gene lookup returns CDR1 SQVTM and CDR2 ANQGSEA. The CDR3 is made up of 13 amino acids. CDR3 sequence reads: CSAMQGLAYEQYF. DNA for the CDR3: TGCAGCGCGATGCAGGGACTAGCATACGAGCAGTACTTC.

A few counts support this clone. The V call is TRBV10-3, the J call TRBJ1-1; D perhaps matches TRBD1 (5 bases). The CDR3 spans 16 residues. Germline CDR1 ENHRY, CDR2 SYGVKD. The ends were cut back, 3 bases at V and 1 base at J, with 15 bases in the middle. Here the CDR3 reads CAISDSGLPRNTEAFF. The CDR3 DNA is TGTGCCATCAGTGATTCAGGGTTACCCCGGAACACTGAAGCTTTCTTT.

In DNA, the CDR3 is TGTGCCAGCAGCTTTGAGGGGGTCTCTAACTATGGCTACACCTTC. It specifies CASSFEGVSNYGYTF. This chain uses TRBV5-5 with TRBJ1-2, with a tentative D call TRBD1 (6 bases). Germline V gives CDR1 SGHKS, CDR2 YYEKEE (reference sequence). This CDR3 is 15 amino acids long. V was trimmed by 2 bases and J by 0 bases, leaving 11 bases between them.

This rearrangement joins TRBV5-1 to TRBJ2-3, with TRBD2 matching 9 bases. J gave up 2 bases and V 3 bases, and 7 bases lay outside the gene matches. This CDR3 region has 16 residues. The germline CDR1 and CDR2 sequences are SGHRS and YFSETQ. CDR3 nucleotide sequence: TGCGCCAGCAGCTCCACTCTAGCGGGAATCACAGATACGCAGTATTTT. It codes for CASSSTLAGITDTQYF.

The rearrangement links TRBV7-9 to TRBJ2-7, with 8 nucleotides matching TRBD1. Per the germline V gene, CDR1 is SEHNR and CDR2 is FQNEAQ (reference sequence). The ends lost 5 bases at V and 5 bases at J; junction bases unmatched: 8. The CDR3 spans 14 residues. The CDR3 sequence is CASSQGGQGHEQYF. The DNA for the CDR3 is TGTGCCAGCAGCCAGGGTGGACAGGGCCACGAGCAGTACTTC. Based on the CDR3 plus reference TRBV7-9 and TRBJ2-7, the full variable domain is DTGVSQNPRHKITKRGQNVTFRCDPISEHNRLYWYRQTLGQGPEFLTYFQNEAQLEKSRLLSDRFSAERPKGSFSTLEIQRTEQGDSAMYLCASSQGGQGHEQYFGPGTRLTVT.

The gene calls are TRBV2 and TRBJ2-7, with D perhaps TRBD1 (6 bases). The germline V gene has CDR1 SNHLY and CDR2 FYNNEI. The V end was cut by 1 base, the J end by 2 bases, with 12 bases between. The CDR3 contains 15 residues. The CDR3 is CASSEVRGATYEQYF. The CDR3, as DNA: TGTGCCAGCAGTGAAGTCAGGGGAGCGACCTACGAGCAGTACTTC. Variable domain in full (rest from reference TRBV2 and TRBJ2-7): EPEVTQTPSHQVTQMGQEVILRCVPISNHLYFYWYRQILGQKVEFLVSFYNNEISEKSEIFDDQFSVERPDGSNFTLKIRSTKLEDSAMYFCASSEVRGATYEQYFGPGTRLTVT.

The chain has TRBV25-1 and TRBJ2-5, with 9 bases lining up with TRBD1. CDR1 is MGHDK, CDR2 SYGVNS, per germline. The CDR3 totals 16 residues. Germline trimming cut 0 bases from V and 5 bases from J; bases unmatched to any gene: 7. The CDR3, as DNA: TGTGCCAGCAGTGAATACCAGACAGGGGGGAGGGAGACCCAGTACTTC. Its protein product is CASSEYQTGGRETQYF.

This sequence joins TRBV7-2 and TRBJ2-2, with 10 bases aligning to TRBD2. Germline CDR1 SGHTA, CDR2 FQGNSA. The CDR3 runs 15 residues. V lost 5 bases and J lost 7; bases outside the gene matches: 7. Here the CDR3 DNA reads TGTGCCAGCAGCGTACTAGCGGGAAATCTCGGGGAGCTGTTTTTT. Protein: CASSVLAGNLGELFF.

The rearrangement joins TRBV6-5 to TRBJ1-6; D unresolved. CDR1 is MNHEY, CDR2 SVGAGI, per germline. V was trimmed by 1 base and J by 6 bases, leaving 4 bases between them. There are 13 residues in the CDR3. This CDR3 reads CASSYLGNSPLHF. CDR3 bases: TGTGCCAGCAGTTACTTGGGTAATTCACCCCTCCACTTT.